Listed here are 31 T cell receptor beta chains from one sample, sequenced in a study of blood T cell repertoires in COVID-19. Sequencing was performed with immunoSEQ multiplex PCR; in TCRdb, only in-frame clones are kept and a portion is missing. The profile shows about 370,000 clones, about 89% of them singletons. Sequencing used peripheral blood. These receptors were collected from a young woman with COVID-19, enrolled during active disease.

This chain links TRBV19 with TRBJ2-1, with TRBD2 matching over 11 bases. This CDR3 is built from 15 residues. Per the germline V gene, CDR1 is LNHDA and CDR2 is SQIVND (reference sequence). Trimming at V came to 5 bases and at J to 3 bases, leaving 3 bases not matched to a gene. Written as DNA, the CDR3 is TGTGCCAGTAGTCTGGGACTAGCGGACTACAATGAGCAGTTCTTC. Encoded protein: CASSLGLADYNEQFF. Based on the CDR3 plus reference TRBV19 and TRBJ2-1, the full variable domain is DGGITQSPKYLFRKEGQNVTLSCEQNLNHDAMYWYRQDPGQGLRLIYYSQIVNDFQKGDIAEGYSVSREKKESFPLTVTSAQKNPTAFYLCASSLGLADYNEQFFGPGTRLTVL.

J is TRBJ2-5 and V is TRBV18; D may be TRBD2 (6 bases). The germline V and J ends were trimmed by 4 bases and 2 bases, with 17 bases remaining between them. CDR1 KGHSH and CDR2 LQKENI come from the germline V gene. The CDR3 extends over 16 amino acids. The CDR3 reads CASSLAVGRVQETQYF. In DNA form, the CDR3 reads TGTGCCAGCTCACTAGCGGTTGGGCGAGTGCAAGAGACCCAGTACTTC.

This chain connects TRBV2 to TRBJ1-5; TRBD1 matches 9 bases. Trimming removed 3 bases from V and 4 bases from J; junction bases left unmatched: 4. Per the germline V gene, CDR1 is SNHLY and CDR2 is FYNNEI. This CDR3 comprises 15 residues. In nucleotides, the CDR3 is TGTGCCAGCAGTGACGGGACAGGGCCTAATCAGCCCCAGCATTTT. Its translation: CASSDGTGPNQPQHF.

The CDR3 protein is CASRAGTGISGANVLTF. CDR3 nucleotide sequence: TGTGCCAGCAGGGCCGGGACAGGGATCTCTGGGGCCAACGTCCTGACTTTC. The genes are TRBV2 and TRBJ2-6, with 9 bases fitting TRBD1. The CDR3 length is 17 residues. Germline values: CDR1 SNHLY, CDR2 FYNNEI. Unmatched junction bases numbered 6, after V lost 6 bases and J lost 0 bases. The whole variable domain, remainder taken from reference TRBV2 and TRBJ2-6, is EPEVTQTPSHQVTQMGQEVILRCVPISNHLYFYWYRQILGQKVEFLVSFYNNEISEKSEIFDDQFSVERPDGSNFTLKIRSTKLEDSAMYFCASRAGTGISGANVLTFGAGSRLTVL.

The chain joins TRBV6-5 to TRBJ1-5; tentatively, D is TRBD1 (6 bases). The CDR3 is made up of 16 amino acids. Germline V lookup: CDR1 MNHEY, CDR2 SVGAGI. The V end lost 4 bases, the J end lost 3 bases, and 16 bases lay between the germline ends. The CDR3 DNA sequence: TGTGCCAGCAGTTCACATCCGGGACAAATCAATCAGCCCCAGCATTTT. Its protein is CASSSHPGQINQPQHF.

In the case of this clone: At the DNA level, this CDR3 is encoded by other sequences in the same sample as well. The rearrangement uses TRBV5-1 and TRBJ2-1; weak D call: TRBD2 (6 bases). The germline V and J ends were trimmed by 4 bases and 0 bases, with 11 bases remaining between them. Looked up from germline, CDR1 is SGHRS and CDR2 is YFSETQ. This CDR3 contains 15 residues. The CDR3 nucleotides read TGCGCCAGCAGCCTTACCGGGAGCTCCTACAATGAGCAGTTCTTC. As protein: CASSLTGSSYNEQFF.

This chain uses TRBV5-4 with TRBJ1-2; maybe TRBD1 (6 bases). The germline V and J ends were trimmed by 0 bases and 8 bases, with 11 bases remaining between them. The CDR3 is made up of 13 amino acids. The V gene's germline CDR1 is SGHNT and CDR2 YYREEE (reference sequence). The CDR3 region is CASSLEGVAGYTF. The CDR3 nucleotides read TGTGCCAGCAGCTTGGAGGGGGTAGCGGGCTACACCTTC.

The V and J genes are TRBV11-2 and TRBJ2-2; 7 bases agree with TRBD2. V lost 2 bases and J lost 4; bases outside the gene matches: 4. This CDR3 spans 15 amino acids. The germline CDR1 and CDR2 sequences are SGHAT and FQNNGV. In nucleotides, the CDR3 is TGTGCCAGCAGCTTACGGGGGGACGTCACCGGGGAGCTGTTTTTT. Its protein product is CASSLRGDVTGELFF.

This rearrangement joins TRBV6-1 to TRBJ2-2, with a tentative D call TRBD2 (7 bases). V gave up 2 bases and J gave up 5 bases, with 12 bases separating them. The CDR3 is 15 amino acids. CDR1 MNHNS and CDR2 SASEGT come from the germline V gene. The CDR3 sequence: CASSEYEGGTGELFF. The CDR3, as DNA: TGTGCCAGCAGTGAATACGAGGGGGGGACCGGGGAGCTGTTTTTT.

The genes are TRBV24-1 and TRBJ2-5; 8 bases fit TRBD1. J gave up 5 bases and V 6 bases, and 10 bases lay outside the gene matches. Germline V gene sequence: CDR1 KGHDR, CDR2 SFDVKD. The CDR3 extends over 15 amino acids. CDR3 residues: CATSSGGDEDETQYF. The CDR3 coding sequence is TGTGCCACCAGTTCAGGGGGCGACGAGGATGAGACCCAGTACTTC.

The chain joins TRBV5-8 to TRBJ2-1; D perhaps matches TRBD1 (5 bases). CDR3 length equals 13 residues. Germline V gives CDR1 SGHTS, CDR2 YDEGEE. The V end lost 4 bases, the J end lost 6 bases, and 11 bases lay between the germline ends. Here the CDR3 reads CASSPRVANEQFF. The CDR3 DNA follows: TGTGCCAGCAGCCCCAGGGTAGCCAATGAGCAGTTCTTC.

V is TRBV5-4 and J is TRBJ1-1; 9 nucleotides match TRBD1. The V and J ends lost 4 bases and 4 bases, in that order; junction bases with no gene match: 2. There are 13 residues in the CDR3. Germline CDR1 and CDR2: SGHNT and YYREEE (reference sequence). CDR3 residues: CASSKTGGTEAFF. In DNA form, the CDR3 reads TGTGCCAGCAGCAAGACAGGGGGCACTGAAGCTTTCTTT.

V gene TRBV6-2 or TRBV6-3 combines with J gene TRBJ2-7; 10 bases match TRBD1. The CDR3 is 16 residues long. Trimming at V came to 2 bases and at J to 2 bases, leaving 6 bases not matched to a gene. CDR1 is MNHEY, CDR2 SVGEGT, per germline. The DNA of the CDR3 is TGTGCCAGCAGTTACCCCCCAGGACAGGGGGCCTACGAGCAGTACTTC. It yields the protein CASSYPPGQGAYEQYF.

The chain uses TRBV28 and TRBJ1-4; D perhaps matches TRBD1 (6 bases). The CDR3 runs 17 residues. Germline CDR1 is MDHEN and CDR2 is SYDVKM. Trimming stripped 3 bases from V and 0 bases from J, with 14 bases between. CDR3 nucleotide sequence: TGTGCCAGCAGTTTGGCAGGGGTTGTTGCAACTAATGAAAAACTGTTTTTT. Translated, it gives CASSLAGVVATNEKLFF.

The J gene is TRBJ2-2, the V gene TRBV5-1, with TRBD1 matching 7 bases. CDR3 length: 16 amino acids. Germline values: CDR1 SGHRS, CDR2 YFSETQ. V lost 3 bases to trimming and J lost 8 bases; unmatched junction nucleotides: 13. The CDR3, as DNA: TGCGCCAGCAGCTCGGACAGGACCTCCTCACCGGGGGAGCTGTTTTTT. Translation gives CASSSDRTSSPGELFF.

The V gene is TRBV6-1, the J gene TRBJ1-2; no reliable D call. This CDR3 region has 14 residues. The V end lost 1 base, the J end lost 3 bases, and 9 bases lay between the germline ends. Germline assignment: CDR1 MNHNS and CDR2 SASEGT. The CDR3 DNA sequence: TGTGCCAGCAGTGAAGTCCAGCGAGACTATGGCTACACCTTC. This codes for CASSEVQRDYGYTF.

The chain combines TRBV6-5 with TRBJ2-7, with 7 bases aligning to TRBD2. This CDR3 is built from 15 residues. Germline trimming cut 6 bases from V and 2 bases from J; bases unmatched to any gene: 10. Germline lookup yields CDR1 MNHEY and CDR2 SVGAGI. This CDR3 reads CASRHQAGPTYEQYF. The CDR3 DNA reads as TGTGCCAGCAGACACCAAGCGGGGCCCACCTACGAGCAGTACTTC.

The rearrangement links TRBV6-6 to TRBJ2-1; possibly TRBD2 for D (5 bases). Trimming took 6 bases from V and 3 from J, leaving 12 bases between them. The length of the CDR3 is 14 residues. Germline V gene lookup returns CDR1 MNHNY and CDR2 SVGAGI (reference sequence). The DNA of the CDR3 is TGTGCCAGCAGCCCCGGCGGGTACTACAATGAGCAGTTCTTC. Translation: CASSPGGYYNEQFF.

This chain joins TRBV11-2 and TRBJ2-7; D unclear. This CDR3 is 11 amino acids long. Germline CDR1 is SGHAT and CDR2 is FQNNGV. V was pared by 6 bases and J by 9 bases, with 12 bases between. CDR3 protein: CASRGAAWQYF. The DNA for the CDR3 is TGTGCCAGCAGAGGAGCCGCGTGGCAGTACTTC.

J is TRBJ2-1 and V is TRBV24-1, with D perhaps matching TRBD2 (6 bases). V dropped 4 bases and J dropped 8 bases, with 14 bases sitting between them. CDR1 and CDR2 (germline): KGHDR, SFDVKD. This CDR3 is 14 amino acids long. In DNA, the CDR3 is TGTGCCACCAGTGACCTCCCGGGGGACCATGAGCAGTTCTTC. Protein product: CATSDLPGDHEQFF.

The chain employs TRBV11-2 and TRBJ2-1; 8 nucleotides agree with TRBD1. The V gene end was trimmed by 5 bases and the J gene end by 0 bases; junction bases not matched to a gene: 6. Germline V CDR1 and CDR2: SGHAT, FQNNGV. The CDR3 extends over 16 amino acids. Written as DNA, the CDR3 is TGTGCCAGCAGCCGAACGACAGGGGCCTCCTACAATGAGCAGTTCTTC. Its protein product is CASSRTTGASYNEQFF.

The chain uses TRBV15 and TRBJ2-3; TRBD1 is a possible D gene (5 bases). V shed 0 bases and J shed 3 bases, with 10 bases lying between them. The V gene's germline CDR1 is LNHNV and CDR2 YYDKDF (reference sequence). The CDR3 consists of 15 residues. DNA for the CDR3: TGTGCCACCAGCAGAGAGGGGCCGGGTACAGATACGCAGTATTTT. Amino acid sequence: CATSREGPGTDTQYF.

The rearrangement joins TRBV15 to TRBJ2-7, with D perhaps matching TRBD1 (5 bases). V lost 0 bases and J lost 4, with 13 bases in between. Per the germline V gene, CDR1 is LNHNV and CDR2 is YYDKDF (reference sequence). The CDR3 is 15 residues long. CDR3 DNA: TGTGCCACCAGCAGAGATGGGCAGGGCAGGTACGAGCAGTACTTC. Translated: CATSRDGQGRYEQYF.

The chain combines TRBV10-3 with TRBJ1-1, with D hard to call. The CDR3 runs to 12 residues. The V and J ends lost 10 bases and 5 bases respectively, with 14 bases between them. Germline CDR1 is ENHRY and CDR2 is SYGVKD. The CDR3, as DNA: TGTGCCACGGCAAGGGAGGGAACTGAAGCTTTCTTT. This encodes CATAREGTEAFF.

This clone was observed a single time. The J gene is TRBJ1-6, the V gene TRBV4-3, with TRBD1 as a possible D gene (6 bases). V was cut by 3 bases and J by 8 bases, with 11 bases left in between. Germline loops: CDR1 LGHNA, CDR2 YSLEER. The CDR3 runs 14 residues. CDR3 amino acids: CASSQAQGDSPLHF. The CDR3 DNA reads as TGCGCCAGCAGCCAGGCACAGGGAGATTCACCCCTCCACTTT.

The chain joins TRBV29-1 to TRBJ2-5, with D possibly matching TRBD2 (6 bases). Germline V gives CDR1 SQVTM, CDR2 ANQGSEA. Trimming pared 3 bases from V and 6 bases from J, leaving 8 bases between. The CDR3 has 11 amino acids. In DNA, the CDR3 is TGCAGCGTTGAGGAGGGGCAGACCCAGTACTTC. Translating it yields CSVEEGQTQYF.

The V call is TRBV3-1 (or the pseudogene TRBV3-2), the J call TRBJ2-7; TRBD1 matches at 7 bases. CDR3 length equals 16 residues. From germline, CDR1 is LGHDT and CDR2 YNNKEL (reference sequence). Germline trimming cut 4 bases from V and 2 bases from J; bases unmatched to any gene: 11. CDR3 sequence reads: CASSPTYRGQAYEQYF. The CDR3 region has the DNA TGTGCCAGCAGCCCTACATATCGAGGACAGGCCTACGAGCAGTACTTC.

V gene TRBV5-4 combines with J gene TRBJ2-2, with 16 bases matching TRBD2. CDR3 length equals 19 residues. Losses at the gene ends were 4 bases for V and 5 bases for J; bases not matched to a gene: 11. Germline CDR1 and CDR2: SGHNT and YYREEE (reference sequence). CDR3 coding DNA: TGTGCCAGCAGCACGGAGGGACTAGCGGGGGGGAAGCGAACCGGGGAGCTGTTTTTT. It codes for CASSTEGLAGGKRTGELFF.

This chain connects TRBV19 to TRBJ1-5; tentative D call: TRBD1 (5 bases). The CDR3 length is 14 residues. Trimming removed 3 bases from V and 2 bases from J, with 8 bases in between. CDR1 is LNHDA, CDR2 SQIVND, per germline (reference sequence). The DNA for the CDR3 is TGTGCCAGTAGTATGGTAGGGGGCAATCAGCCCCAGCATTTT. It codes for CASSMVGGNQPQHF.

The chain uses TRBV28 and TRBJ2-7, with a weak D call TRBD1 (6 bases). The length of the CDR3 is 12 residues. V was pared by 4 bases and J by 2 bases, with 6 bases between. CDR1 MDHEN and CDR2 SYDVKM come from the germline V gene. CDR3 in DNA: TGTGCCAGCAGTTGGGGGCCCTACGAGCAGTACTTC. It specifies CASSWGPYEQYF.

The rearrangement uses TRBV30 and TRBJ2-2, with TRBD1 matching over 8 bases. The CDR3 spans 16 residues. The germline CDR1 and CDR2 sequences are GTSNPN and SVGIG (reference sequence). V dropped 1 base and J dropped 1; count of bases not matched to a gene: 5. The CDR3 sequence: CAWSASGTGNTGELFF. Here the CDR3 DNA reads TGTGCCTGGAGTGCATCCGGGACAGGGAACACCGGGGAGCTGTTTTTT.